These T cell receptor beta chains were read from a single sample in a study of vaccination effects on CD4 cells after COVID-19. Sequencing used immunoSEQ multiplex PCR; TCRdb keeps in-frame clones, though not all of them. The data contain 50,000 to 70,000 clones, 70% to 85% of them seen just once; the ten biggest clones take up around a quarter. These TCRs' antigens remain unknown. The sample here was CD4+ T cells from PBMCs cultured without peptide, taken before COVID-19 vaccination. These receptors were obtained from a human donor who had a prior SARS-CoV-2 infection. Both conserved end residues are part of each CDR3. The order of the fields is CDR3 DNA, CDR3 protein, J gene, clone size, V gene, D gene. D genes are given only for firm matches. Expanded clones are given a class, and other clones once, few, many or no size at all.

DNA: TGTGCCATCAGGGAGGGGGCTAACTATGGCTACACCTTC
CDR3: CAIREGANYGYTF
J: TRBJ1-2
size: -
V: TRBV10-3
D: -

DNA: TGTGCCACCAGCAGAGACCCAGGGAGAGGGGAGAAGTACTTC
CDR3: CATSRDPGRGEKYF
J: TRBJ2-5
size: -
V: TRBV15
D: -

DNA: TGTGCCAGCAGTTACTCAGGGGTGCGGGAGACCCAGTACTTC
CDR3: CASSYSGVRETQYF
J: TRBJ2-5
size: -
V: TRBV6-2/TRBV6-3
D: -

DNA: TGCGCCAGCAGCCCGGGGGGCCATAGCGGGAGTGAGACCCAGTACTTC
CDR3: CASSPGGHSGSETQYF
J: TRBJ2-5
size: -
V: TRBV5-1
D: TRBD2

DNA: TGTGCCAGCAGCTTAGTGTCGGCTAACACAGATACGCAGTATTTT
CDR3: CASSLVSANTDTQYF
J: TRBJ2-3
size: -
V: TRBV7-2
D: -

DNA: TGTGCCAGCAGCCAAGTTGTTCCGTGGGCAGGGGGCTTCTATGGCTACACCTTC
CDR3: CASSQVVPWAGGFYGYTF
J: TRBJ1-2
size: -
V: TRBV3-1/TRBV3-2
D: TRBD1

DNA: TGCGCCAGCAGCAGAAACAGGGGGCCGGGCTCCTACGAGCAGTACTTC
CDR3: CASSRNRGPGSYEQYF
J: TRBJ2-7
size: few
V: TRBV5-1
D: TRBD1

DNA: TGCGCCAGCAGCTTGTCAGGGGTGATCGGGGAGCTGTTTTTT
CDR3: CASSLSGVIGELFF
J: TRBJ2-2
size: -
V: TRBV5-1
D: -

DNA: TGTGCCAGCAGCTTAGAAGAGAACACTGAAGCTTTCTTT
CDR3: CASSLEENTEAFF
J: TRBJ1-1
size: -
V: TRBV7-9
D: -

DNA: TGTGCCAGCAGCTTAGTGGGGCTGTCGAACACCGGGGAGCTGTTTTTT
CDR3: CASSLVGLSNTGELFF
J: TRBJ2-2
size: -
V: TRBV7-2
D: -

DNA: TGTGCCAGTACCCCACTCTACAGGGGAAATGAAAAACTGTTTTTT
CDR3: CASTPLYRGNEKLFF
J: TRBJ1-4
size: -
V: TRBV19
D: TRBD1

DNA: TGCGCCAGCAGCTTGACGGGGCCTCTCGGGGATACGCAGTATTTT
CDR3: CASSLTGPLGDTQYF
J: TRBJ2-3
size: -
V: TRBV5-1
D: -

DNA: TGTGCCAGCAGTGAAGTAATGGGGCTGGTTGATTCACCCCTCCACTTT
CDR3: CASSEVMGLVDSPLHF
J: TRBJ1-6
size: -
V: TRBV6-1
D: -

DNA: TGTGCCAGCAGCTTAGGGTCAGGGGACGGGGAGACCCAGTACTTC
CDR3: CASSLGSGDGETQYF
J: TRBJ2-5
size: -
V: TRBV7-9
D: -

DNA: TGTGCCAGCAGCGCGTCCGGGACAGGGGGATATGGCTACACCTTC
CDR3: CASSASGTGGYGYTF
J: TRBJ1-2
size: once
V: TRBV7-9
D: TRBD1

DNA: TGTGCCAGCAGCTTAGCGGAGGGCAGTTTTGACTCTGGGGCCAACGTCCTGACTTTC
CDR3: CASSLAEGSFDSGANVLTF
J: TRBJ2-6
size: -
V: TRBV7-3
D: -

DNA: TGTGCCAGCAGCTGGAGCGGGACGGAAGCTTTCTTT
CDR3: CASSWSGTEAFF
J: TRBJ1-1
size: few
V: TRBV12-3/TRBV12-4
D: -

DNA: TGTGCCAGCAGTGACACGTCCCAAATCCGGGACAAGTCCTACGAGCAGTACTTC
CDR3: CASSDTSQIRDKSYEQYF
J: TRBJ2-7
size: -
V: TRBV6-4
D: -

DNA: TGTGCCAGCGTCGGAACAGTTTCCTACGAGCAGTACTTC
CDR3: CASVGTVSYEQYF
J: TRBJ2-7
size: -
V: TRBV7-8
D: -

DNA: TGTGCCAGCAGCTTAGACGGGGGGTCCCCCTACGAGCAGTACTTC
CDR3: CASSLDGGSPYEQYF
J: TRBJ2-7
size: -
V: TRBV11-1
D: TRBD2

DNA: TGTGCCAGCAGCCGACCCAGCGAGACCCAGTACTTC
CDR3: CASSRPSETQYF
J: TRBJ2-5
size: -
V: TRBV7-9
D: -

DNA: TGTGCCAGCTCACCGGGCGGGGCCAACGTCCTGACTTTC
CDR3: CASSPGGANVLTF
J: TRBJ2-6
size: -
V: TRBV18
D: -

DNA: TGCAGTGCTAGTGGAGGGGGGGCAGATACGCAGTATTTT
CDR3: CSASGGGADTQYF
J: TRBJ2-3
size: few
V: TRBV20-1
D: -

DNA: TGCGCCAGCAGCCAGGAGCTATTGAGGACAATAAACACCGGGGAGCTGTTTTTT
CDR3: CASSQELLRTINTGELFF
J: TRBJ2-2
size: -
V: TRBV4-3
D: -

DNA: TGTGCCAGCAGCCAATTAGCGGGGGTGGGTGGTAATGAGCAGTTCTTC
CDR3: CASSQLAGVGGNEQFF
J: TRBJ2-1
size: -
V: TRBV3-1/TRBV3-2
D: TRBD2

DNA: TGCGCCAGCAGCCCCGCGGCCCCTGGGGCCAACGTCCTGACTTTC
CDR3: CASSPAAPGANVLTF
J: TRBJ2-6
size: -
V: TRBV5-1
D: -

DNA: TGTGCCAGCTCACTGGATTCAGGAGATACGCAGTATTTT
CDR3: CASSLDSGDTQYF
J: TRBJ2-3
size: -
V: TRBV18
D: -

DNA: TGTGCCAGCAGCTTGGTACTAGAGGCCGGGGAGCTGTTTTTT
CDR3: CASSLVLEAGELFF
J: TRBJ2-2
size: once
V: TRBV5-6
D: -

DNA: TGTGCCAGCAGTTACTTAAGGACTAGAGACAATGAGCAGTTCTTC
CDR3: CASSYLRTRDNEQFF
J: TRBJ2-1
size: -
V: TRBV6-2/TRBV6-3
D: TRBD2

DNA: TGTGCCAGCAGCTTAGGGCGTTTGGGACGGACGCAAGAGACCCAGTACTTC
CDR3: CASSLGRLGRTQETQYF
J: TRBJ2-5
size: -
V: TRBV7-3
D: -

DNA: TGTGCCAGCAGCAATGAAAGCGGGACCCAAGAGACCCAGTACTTC
CDR3: CASSNESGTQETQYF
J: TRBJ2-5
size: -
V: TRBV21-1
D: -